The T cell receptor beta chain described here comes from a study of identifying expanded T cells in peripheral blood. Of note for this clone: The antigen is undetermined.

During the collection period, no donor immune events like infections were recorded. Some clones are missing from TCRdb's copy, which holds only in-frame ones; the method was immunoSEQ multiplex PCR. This sample has some 75,000 clones, with 90% found just once. Study-wide results and limits: Over two and four weeks, about 15 and 19 clones changed, versus around 1.1 between replicates. Clone count variance between approximately two-week samples rose with total template count.

Germline loops: CDR1 MNHEY, CDR2 SVGAGI. This CDR3 has 13 residues. The V end was cut by 6 bases, the J end by 4 bases, with 12 bases between. The sequencing input was blood. V is TRBV6-5 and J is TRBJ1-1; D perhaps matches TRBD1 (6 bases). The sequence was obtained from a person between 18 and 70 years old in good health. CDR3 protein: CASRQGLFTEAFF. Written as DNA, the CDR3 is TGTGCCAGCAGACAGGGACTCTTCACTGAAGCTTTCTTT.